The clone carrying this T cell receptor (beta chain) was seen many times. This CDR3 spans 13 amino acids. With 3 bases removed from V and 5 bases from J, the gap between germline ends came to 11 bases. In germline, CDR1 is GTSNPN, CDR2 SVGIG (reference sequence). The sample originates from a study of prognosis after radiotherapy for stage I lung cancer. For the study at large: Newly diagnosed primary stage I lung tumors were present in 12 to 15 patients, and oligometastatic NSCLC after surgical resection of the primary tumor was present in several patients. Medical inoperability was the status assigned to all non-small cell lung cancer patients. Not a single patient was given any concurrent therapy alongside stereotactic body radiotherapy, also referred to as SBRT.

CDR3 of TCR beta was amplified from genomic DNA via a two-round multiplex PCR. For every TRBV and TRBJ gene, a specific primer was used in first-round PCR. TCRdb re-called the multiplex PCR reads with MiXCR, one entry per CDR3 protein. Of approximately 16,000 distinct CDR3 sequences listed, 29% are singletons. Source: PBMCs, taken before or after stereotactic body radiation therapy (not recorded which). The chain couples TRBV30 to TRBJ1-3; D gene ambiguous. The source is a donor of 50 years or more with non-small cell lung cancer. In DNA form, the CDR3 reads TGTGCCTGGAGGACACGAAGCCGAAACACCATATATTTT. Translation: CAWRTRSRNTIYF.